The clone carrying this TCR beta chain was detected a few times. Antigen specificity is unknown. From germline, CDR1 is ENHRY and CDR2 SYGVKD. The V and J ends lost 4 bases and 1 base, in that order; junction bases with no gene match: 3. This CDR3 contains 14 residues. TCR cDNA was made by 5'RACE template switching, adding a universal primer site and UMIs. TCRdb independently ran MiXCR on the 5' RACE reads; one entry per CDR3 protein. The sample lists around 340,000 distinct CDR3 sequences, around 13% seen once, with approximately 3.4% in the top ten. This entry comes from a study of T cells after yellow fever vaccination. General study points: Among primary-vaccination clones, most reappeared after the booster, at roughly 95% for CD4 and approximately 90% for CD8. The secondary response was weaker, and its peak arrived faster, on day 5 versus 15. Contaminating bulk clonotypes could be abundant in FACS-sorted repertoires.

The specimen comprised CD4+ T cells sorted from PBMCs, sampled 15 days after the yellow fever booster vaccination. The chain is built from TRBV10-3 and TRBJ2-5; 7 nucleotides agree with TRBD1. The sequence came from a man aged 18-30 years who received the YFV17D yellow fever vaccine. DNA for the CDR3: TGTGCCATCAGTGGAAGACAGGGCCAAGAGACCCAGTACTTC. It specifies CAISGRQGQETQYF.